The present T cell receptor (beta chain) was sequenced within a study of technical replicates of blood from a few donors. The method was immunoSEQ multiplex PCR; TCRdb's version includes in-frame clones alone and lacks a portion of them. The data show 60,000 to 85,000 clones, roughly 96% seen once. Material: T cells isolated from PBMCs. This receptor was taken from a human donor in good health.

CDR3 loop: CASRLVRSATNEKLFF. As DNA, the CDR3 is TGTGCAAGTCGCTTAGTACGGTCCGCAACTAATGAAAAACTGTTTTTT. V gene TRBV12-2 combines with J gene TRBJ1-4. TRBV12-2 is annotated as a pseudogene. The CDR3 is 16 residues long.